This T cell receptor (beta chain) was recorded in a study of cytomegalovirus exposure and HLA in healthy donors. Findings and caveats of the study: With DRB1 most and HLA-C fewest, TCR association rates differed between HLA loci in a later analysis. Indistinguishability led to the exclusion of some V segments, TRBV6-2 and TRBV6-3 included. A list of approximately 160 TCR beta chains associated with cytomegalovirus was given.

A multiplex PCR was run with 60 Vbeta primers and 13 Jbeta primers. Some clones are missing from TCRdb's copy, which holds only in-frame ones; the method was immunoSEQ multiplex PCR. The sample records some 180,000 clones, about an eighth being singletons. There are a few counts of this clone. The antigen remains undetermined. Trimming left V 10 bases short and J 0 bases short, with 13 bases between. CDR3 length equals 13 residues. Germline CDR1 is WNHNN and CDR2 is SYGVQD (reference sequence). This clonotype originated in a man in his forties or fifties in good health and CMV-seropositive. Source material: PBMCs. The chain links TRBV10-1 to TRBJ2-7, with a possible D match to TRBD2 (6 bases). This chain's CDR3 is CATPTRASYEQYV. CDR3 bases: TGCGCCACCCCGACTAGGGCCTCCTACGAGCAGTACGTC.